This TCR beta chain derives from a study of blood T cell repertoires in COVID-19. This CDR3 has 12 amino acids. Germline CDR1 reads SQVTM; CDR2 reads ANQGSEA. Concerning this clone itself: One junction end disagrees with the germline gene, perhaps due to a read error.

Assay used: immunoSEQ multiplex PCR; TCRdb lists only in-frame clones, some missing. This sample has 300,000 to 350,000 clones; about nine tenths occur once, and the top ten carry 2.9%. While infection was still active, Seattle patients were enrolled and then followed longitudinally. The sequenced sample was peripheral blood. This chain links TRBV29-1 with TRBJ2-6; weak D call: TRBD2 (6 bases). The sequence was obtained from a woman aged 25-40 years with COVID-19, enrolled during active disease. CDR3 sequence reads: CSVDWGDNVLTF. In nucleotides, the CDR3 is TGCAGCGTTGATTGGGGGGACAACGTCCTGACTTTC.